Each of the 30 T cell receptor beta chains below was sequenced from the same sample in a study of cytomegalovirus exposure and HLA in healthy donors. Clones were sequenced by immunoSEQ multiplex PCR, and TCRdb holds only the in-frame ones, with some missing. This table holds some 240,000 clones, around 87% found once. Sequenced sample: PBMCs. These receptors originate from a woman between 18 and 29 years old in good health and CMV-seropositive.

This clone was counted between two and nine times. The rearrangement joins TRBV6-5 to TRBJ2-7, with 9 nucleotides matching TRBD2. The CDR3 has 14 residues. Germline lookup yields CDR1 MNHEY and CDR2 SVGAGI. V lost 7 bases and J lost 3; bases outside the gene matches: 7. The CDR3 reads CASMVAGASYEQYF. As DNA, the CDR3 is TGTGCCAGCATGGTAGCGGGAGCAAGCTACGAGCAGTACTTC.

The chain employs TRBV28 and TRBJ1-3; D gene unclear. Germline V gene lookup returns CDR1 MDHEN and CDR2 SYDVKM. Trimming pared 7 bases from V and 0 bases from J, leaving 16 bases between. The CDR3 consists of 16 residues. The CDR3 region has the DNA TGTGCCAGCAACGTTTGGAGAGGAAGCTCTGGAAACACCATATATTTT. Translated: CASNVWRGSSGNTIYF.

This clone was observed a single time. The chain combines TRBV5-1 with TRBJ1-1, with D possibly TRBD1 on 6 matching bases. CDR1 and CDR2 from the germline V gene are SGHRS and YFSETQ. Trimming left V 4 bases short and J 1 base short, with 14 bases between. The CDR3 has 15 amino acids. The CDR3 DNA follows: TGCGCCAGCAGCCCACGGACAGACTCGAACACTGAAGCTTTCTTT. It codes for CASSPRTDSNTEAFF.

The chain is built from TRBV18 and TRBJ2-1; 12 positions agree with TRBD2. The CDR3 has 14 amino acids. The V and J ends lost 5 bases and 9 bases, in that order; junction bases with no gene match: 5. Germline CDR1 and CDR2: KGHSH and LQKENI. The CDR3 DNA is TGTGCCAGCTCAAGACTAGCGGGAGACGGTGAGCAGTTCTTC. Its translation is CASSRLAGDGEQFF.

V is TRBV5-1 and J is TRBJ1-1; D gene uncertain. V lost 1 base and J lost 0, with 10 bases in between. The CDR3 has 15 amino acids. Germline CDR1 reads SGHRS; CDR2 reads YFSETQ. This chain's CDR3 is CASSLSTYMNTEAFF. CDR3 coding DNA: TGCGCCAGCAGCTTGAGCACTTATATGAACACTGAAGCTTTCTTT.

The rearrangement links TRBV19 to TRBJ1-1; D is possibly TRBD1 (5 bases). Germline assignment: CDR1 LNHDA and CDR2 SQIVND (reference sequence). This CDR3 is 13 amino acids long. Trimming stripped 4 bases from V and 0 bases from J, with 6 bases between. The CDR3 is CASSRGMNTEAFF. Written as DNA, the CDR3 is TGTGCCAGTAGTAGGGGCATGAACACTGAAGCTTTCTTT.

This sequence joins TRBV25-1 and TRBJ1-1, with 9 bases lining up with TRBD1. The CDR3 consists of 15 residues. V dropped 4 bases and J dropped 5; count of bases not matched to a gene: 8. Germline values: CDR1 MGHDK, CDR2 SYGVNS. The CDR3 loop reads CASSVLDRGGTEAFF. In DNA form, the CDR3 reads TGTGCCAGCAGTGTACTCGACAGGGGGGGGACTGAAGCTTTCTTT.

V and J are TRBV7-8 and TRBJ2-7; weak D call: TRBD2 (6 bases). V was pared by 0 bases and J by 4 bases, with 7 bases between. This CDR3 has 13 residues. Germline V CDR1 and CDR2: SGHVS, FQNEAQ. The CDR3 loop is CASSLAGLYEQYF. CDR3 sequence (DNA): TGTGCCAGCAGCTTAGCGGGACTTTACGAGCAGTACTTC.

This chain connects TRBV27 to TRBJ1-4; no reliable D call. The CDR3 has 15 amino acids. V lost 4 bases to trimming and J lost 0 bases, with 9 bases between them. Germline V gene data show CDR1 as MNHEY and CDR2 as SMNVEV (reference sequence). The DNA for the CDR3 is TGTGCCAGCAGTTCATCCTTTGCAACTAATGAAAAACTGTTTTTT. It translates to CASSSSFATNEKLFF.

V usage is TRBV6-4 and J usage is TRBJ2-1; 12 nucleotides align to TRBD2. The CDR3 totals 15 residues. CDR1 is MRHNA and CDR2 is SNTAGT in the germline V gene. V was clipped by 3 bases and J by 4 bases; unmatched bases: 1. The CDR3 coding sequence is TGTGCCAGCAGTGAAGGGACTAGCGGGTACAATGAGCAGTTCTTC. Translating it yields CASSEGTSGYNEQFF.

The CDR3 reads CASSAVTSGTTSSTDTQYF. For the CDR3, the DNA is TGTGCCAGCAGCGCTGTAACTAGCGGGACCACCTCTAGCACAGATACGCAGTATTTT. The V gene is TRBV9, the J gene TRBJ2-3; TRBD2 agrees at 10 bases. Germline CDR1 and CDR2: SGDLS and YYNGEE. There are 19 residues in the CDR3. V dropped 3 bases and J dropped 0; count of bases not matched to a gene: 13.

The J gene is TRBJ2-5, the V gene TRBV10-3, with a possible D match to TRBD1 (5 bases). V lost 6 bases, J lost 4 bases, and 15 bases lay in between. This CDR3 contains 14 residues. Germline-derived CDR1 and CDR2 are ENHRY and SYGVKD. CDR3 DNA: TGTGCCATCAGGACCCAGGGTGGGGCAGAGACCCAGTACTTC. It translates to CAIRTQGGAETQYF.

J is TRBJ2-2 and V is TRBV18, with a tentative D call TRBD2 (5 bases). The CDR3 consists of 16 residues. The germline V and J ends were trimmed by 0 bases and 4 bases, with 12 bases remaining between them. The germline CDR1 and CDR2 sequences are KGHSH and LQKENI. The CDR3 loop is CASSPPSGSLTGELFF. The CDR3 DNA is TGTGCCAGCTCACCACCCAGCGGTAGTCTCACCGGGGAGCTGTTTTTT.

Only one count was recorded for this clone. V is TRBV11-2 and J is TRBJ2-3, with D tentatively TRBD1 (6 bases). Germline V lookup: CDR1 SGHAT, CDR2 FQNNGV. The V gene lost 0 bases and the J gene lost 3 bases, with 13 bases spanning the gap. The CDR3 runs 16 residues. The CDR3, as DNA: TGTGCCAGCAGCTTAGATACGGGCAGGGGAACAGATACGCAGTATTTT. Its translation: CASSLDTGRGTDTQYF.

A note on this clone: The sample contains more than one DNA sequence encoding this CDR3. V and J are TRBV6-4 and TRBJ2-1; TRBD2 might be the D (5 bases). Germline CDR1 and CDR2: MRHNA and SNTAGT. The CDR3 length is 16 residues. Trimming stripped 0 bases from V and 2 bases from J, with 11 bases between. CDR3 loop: CASSDSASGTYNEQFF. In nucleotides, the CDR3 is TGTGCCAGCAGTGACTCGGCGAGCGGTACCTACAATGAGCAGTTCTTC.

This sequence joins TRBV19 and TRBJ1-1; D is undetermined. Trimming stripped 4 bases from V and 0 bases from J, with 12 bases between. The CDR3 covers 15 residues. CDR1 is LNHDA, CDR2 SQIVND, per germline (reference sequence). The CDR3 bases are TGTGCCAGTAGTAGAGGAGGTTCCATGAACACTGAAGCTTTCTTT. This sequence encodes CASSRGGSMNTEAFF.

The DNA for the CDR3 is TGTGCCAGCAGTTCACCCCTTGGACTAGCGGGGTACAATGAGCAGTTCTTC. Amino acids: CASSSPLGLAGYNEQFF. The chain combines TRBV28 with TRBJ2-1, with TRBD2 identical over 12 bases. This CDR3 contains 17 residues. Unmatched junction bases numbered 8, after V lost 4 bases and J lost 4 bases. Germline assignment: CDR1 MDHEN and CDR2 SYDVKM.

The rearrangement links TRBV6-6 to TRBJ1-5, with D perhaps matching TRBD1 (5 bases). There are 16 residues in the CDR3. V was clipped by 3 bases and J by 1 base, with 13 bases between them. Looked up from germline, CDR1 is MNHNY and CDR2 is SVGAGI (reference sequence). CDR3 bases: TGTGCCAGCAGTTATAGGACGGGGGGAAGCAATCAGCCCCAGCATTTT. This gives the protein CASSYRTGGSNQPQHF.

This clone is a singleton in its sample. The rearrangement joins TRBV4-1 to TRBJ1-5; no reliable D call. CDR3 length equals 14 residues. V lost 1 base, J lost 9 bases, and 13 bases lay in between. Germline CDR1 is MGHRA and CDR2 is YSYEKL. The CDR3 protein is CASSQVPPRGPQHF. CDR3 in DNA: TGCGCCAGCAGCCAAGTTCCCCCGCGGGGGCCCCAGCATTTT.

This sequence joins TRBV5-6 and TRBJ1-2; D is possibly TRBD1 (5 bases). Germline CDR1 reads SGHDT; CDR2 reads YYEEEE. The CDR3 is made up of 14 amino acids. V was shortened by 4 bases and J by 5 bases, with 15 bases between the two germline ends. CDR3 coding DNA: TGTGCCAGCAGCCCCACGGGACTAGCTTATGGCTACACCTTC. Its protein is CASSPTGLAYGYTF.

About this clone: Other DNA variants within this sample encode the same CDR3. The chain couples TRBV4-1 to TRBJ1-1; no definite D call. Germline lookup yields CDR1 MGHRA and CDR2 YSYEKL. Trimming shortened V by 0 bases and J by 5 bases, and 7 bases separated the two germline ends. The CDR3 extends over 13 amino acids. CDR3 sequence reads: CASSQEGGTEAFF. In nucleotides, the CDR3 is TGCGCCAGCAGCCAAGAAGGCGGTACTGAAGCTTTCTTT.

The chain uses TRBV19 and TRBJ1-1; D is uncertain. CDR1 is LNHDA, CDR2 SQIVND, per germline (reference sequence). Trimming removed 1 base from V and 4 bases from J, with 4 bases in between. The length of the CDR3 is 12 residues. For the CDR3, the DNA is TGTGCCAGTAGTATAGCGGGCACTGAAGCTTTCTTT. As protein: CASSIAGTEAFF.

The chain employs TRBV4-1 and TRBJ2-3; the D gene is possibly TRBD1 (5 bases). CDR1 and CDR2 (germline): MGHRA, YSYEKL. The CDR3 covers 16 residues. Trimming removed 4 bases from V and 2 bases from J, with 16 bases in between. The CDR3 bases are TGCGCCAGCAGCCTCTCGACGGACACTAACACAGATACGCAGTATTTT. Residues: CASSLSTDTNTDTQYF.

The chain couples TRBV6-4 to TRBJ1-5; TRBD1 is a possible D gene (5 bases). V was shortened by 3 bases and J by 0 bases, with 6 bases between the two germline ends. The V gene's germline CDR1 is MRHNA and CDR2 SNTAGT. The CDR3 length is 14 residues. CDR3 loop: CASSEGGSNQPQHF. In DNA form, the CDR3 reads TGTGCCAGCAGTGAGGGGGGTAGCAATCAGCCCCAGCATTTT.

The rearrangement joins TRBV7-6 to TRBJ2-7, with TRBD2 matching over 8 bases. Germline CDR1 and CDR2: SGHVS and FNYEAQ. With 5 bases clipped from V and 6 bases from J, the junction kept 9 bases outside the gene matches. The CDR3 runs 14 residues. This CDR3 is CASSPGGRLTEQYF. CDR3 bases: TGTGCCAGCAGCCCTGGCGGGAGGCTTACCGAGCAGTACTTC.

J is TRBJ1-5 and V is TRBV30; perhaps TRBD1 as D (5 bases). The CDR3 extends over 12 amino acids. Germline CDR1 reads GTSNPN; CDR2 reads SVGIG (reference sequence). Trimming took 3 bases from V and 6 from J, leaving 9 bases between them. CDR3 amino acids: CAWRNTGQPQHF. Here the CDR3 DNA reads TGTGCCTGGAGGAATACAGGTCAGCCCCAGCATTTT.

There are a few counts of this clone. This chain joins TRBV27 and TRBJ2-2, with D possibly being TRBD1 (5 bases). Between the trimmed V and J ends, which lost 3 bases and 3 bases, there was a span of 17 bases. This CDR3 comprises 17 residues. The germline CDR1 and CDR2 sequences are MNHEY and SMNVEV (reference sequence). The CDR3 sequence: CASSFTRAGVDTGELFF. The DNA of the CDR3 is TGTGCCAGCAGTTTCACCAGGGCTGGCGTCGACACCGGGGAGCTGTTTTTT.

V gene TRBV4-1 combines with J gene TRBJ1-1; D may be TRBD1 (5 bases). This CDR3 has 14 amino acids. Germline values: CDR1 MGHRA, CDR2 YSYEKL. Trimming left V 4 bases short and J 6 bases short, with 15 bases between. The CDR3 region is CASSLTKTGAEAFF. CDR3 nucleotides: TGCGCCAGCAGCCTCACAAAAACAGGAGCTGAAGCTTTCTTT.

The CDR3 sequence is CASSITLAGRPEQYF. The CDR3 bases are TGTGCCAGTAGTATAACCCTAGCGGGCCGCCCAGAGCAGTACTTC. This chain uses TRBV19 with TRBJ2-7; 8 bases agree with TRBD2. The CDR3 has 15 amino acids. Germline trimming cut 2 bases from V and 7 bases from J; bases unmatched to any gene: 10. Per the germline V gene, CDR1 is LNHDA and CDR2 is SQIVND (reference sequence).

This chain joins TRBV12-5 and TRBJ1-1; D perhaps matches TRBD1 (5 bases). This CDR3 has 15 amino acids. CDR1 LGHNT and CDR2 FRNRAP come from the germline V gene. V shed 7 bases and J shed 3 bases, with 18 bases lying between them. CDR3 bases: TGTGCTAGTGACCTGGGGAGGGGACGGGACACTGAAGCTTTCTTT. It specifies CASDLGRGRDTEAFF.